These 27 T cell receptor beta chains originate from one sample sequenced in a study of blood T cell repertoires in COVID-19. Clones were read by immunoSEQ multiplex PCR, and TCRdb kept only the in-frame ones, dropping some. The data hold around 170,000 clones, with about 74% observed a single time. Sequencing was done on a sample of peripheral blood. These receptor sequences come from a woman aged 80 or over with acute or convalescent COVID-19.

The chain uses TRBV18 and TRBJ2-1, with 12 bases aligning to TRBD1. The germline V gene encodes CDR1 KGHSH and CDR2 LQKENI. The CDR3 consists of 16 residues. The junction had 5 bases not matched to a gene; V was cut back by 2 bases and J by 6 bases. CDR3 sequence reads: CASSPSGTGGRNEQFF. DNA of the CDR3: TGTGCCAGCTCACCATCCGGGACAGGGGGCCGCAATGAGCAGTTCTTC.

The chain couples TRBV5-1 to TRBJ2-5; 8 bases are a match to TRBD2. The germline V gene has CDR1 SGHRS and CDR2 YFSETQ. V was pared by 3 bases and J by 2 bases, with 9 bases of the junction left unmatched. The CDR3 is 16 residues long. In nucleotides, the CDR3 is TGCGCCAGCAGCTCCGATACTAGCGGAGCACAAGAGACCCAGTACTTC. Its protein product is CASSSDTSGAQETQYF.

This clone was observed a few times. V usage is TRBV9 and J usage is TRBJ2-2; no firm D call. The CDR3 spans 13 residues. The ends were cut back, 3 bases at V and 4 bases at J, with 7 bases in the middle. Germline loops: CDR1 SGDLS, CDR2 YYNGEE. CDR3 sequence (DNA): TGTGCCAGCAGCGATAGCTCCACCGGGGAGCTGTTTTTT. It is translated as CASSDSSTGELFF.

The J gene is TRBJ2-1, the V gene TRBV18, with D uncertain. The CDR3 totals 17 residues. CDR1 is KGHSH, CDR2 LQKENI, per germline. V lost 1 base and J 9 bases, leaving 22 bases between the germline ends. In nucleotides, the CDR3 is TGTGCCAGCTCACCACGCCTGCTTTCAATGCCTCTGAGTGAGCAGTTCTTC. The encoded protein is CASSPRLLSMPLSEQFF.

The chain is built from TRBV4-2 and TRBJ1-5, with D unclear. The CDR3 sequence is 12 residues long. Germline loops: CDR1 LGHNA, CDR2 YNFKEQ. V lost 2 bases and J 4 bases, leaving 3 bases between the germline ends. The CDR3 coding sequence is TGTGCCAGCAGCCAATATAATCAGCCCCAGCATTTT. Protein: CASSQYNQPQHF.

This clone appeared a few times. The chain uses TRBV4-1 and TRBJ1-5; D remains unclear. V was shortened by 1 base and J by 10 bases, with 14 bases between the two germline ends. CDR3 length equals 14 residues. CDR1 and CDR2 (germline): MGHRA, YSYEKL. The CDR3 coding sequence is TGCGCCAGCAGCCAAGTGAGAGGTCCCATACCCCAGCATTTT. Translating it yields CASSQVRGPIPQHF.

The CDR3 sequence is CASTFFGTSGASSTDTQYF. The CDR3 DNA is TGTGCCAGCACCTTTTTCGGGACTAGCGGGGCGTCTAGCACAGATACGCAGTATTTT. This chain uses TRBV7-2 with TRBJ2-3; TRBD2 matches at 13 bases. Germline V gene data show CDR1 as SGHTA and CDR2 as FQGNSA. The CDR3 extends over 19 amino acids. Germline trimming cut 7 bases from V and 0 bases from J; bases unmatched to any gene: 13.

The rearrangement links TRBV7-9 to TRBJ1-1; D is unclear. The CDR3 covers 13 residues. From germline, CDR1 is SEHNR and CDR2 FQNEAQ (reference sequence). Trimming removed 1 base at V and 4 bases at J, with 7 bases between. CDR3 residues: CASSLVGSTEAFF. CDR3 DNA sequence: TGTGCCAGCAGCTTAGTGGGGAGCACTGAAGCTTTCTTT.

CDR3 residues: CASSPPGVTEAFF. The CDR3 nucleotides are TGTGCCAGCTCACCTCCAGGGGTTACTGAAGCTTTCTTT. The rearrangement links TRBV18 to TRBJ1-1; maybe TRBD1 (6 bases). CDR1 KGHSH and CDR2 LQKENI come from the germline V gene. The CDR3 is 13 residues long. Between the trimmed V and J ends, which lost 3 bases and 5 bases, there was a span of 10 bases.

This chain's CDR3 is CASSYLGVRYEQYF. In nucleotides, the CDR3 is TGTGCCAGCAGTTACTTAGGCGTGAGGTACGAGCAGTACTTC. The rearrangement links TRBV6-6 to TRBJ2-7; D remains unclear. The CDR3 length is 14 residues. Between the trimmed V and J ends, which lost 1 base and 4 bases, there was a span of 11 bases. The germline CDR1 and CDR2 sequences are MNHNY and SVGAGI (reference sequence).

V is TRBV5-1 and J is TRBJ2-1; a possible D gene is TRBD1 (5 bases). The CDR3 is 16 residues long. The germline V gene has CDR1 SGHRS and CDR2 YFSETQ. Trimming left V 2 bases short and J 6 bases short, with 18 bases between. The CDR3 sequence is CASSFSVGPDVNEQFF. The CDR3 DNA reads as TGCGCCAGCAGCTTTTCTGTGGGGCCGGACGTCAATGAGCAGTTCTTC.

The chain has TRBV5-4 and TRBJ2-7, with TRBD1 matching 7 bases. This CDR3 contains 15 residues. After removal of 0 bases from V and 7 bases from J, the junction contained 10 bases not matched to a gene. CDR1 is SGHNT, CDR2 YYREEE, per germline (reference sequence). The CDR3 DNA reads as TGTGCCAGCAGCTTGGACACACAGGGGTTGGGGGAGCAGTACTTC. This gives the protein CASSLDTQGLGEQYF.

DNA of the CDR3: TGCGCCAGTAACGTCGGGACTAGCGGGAATTGGGTAGATACGCAGTATTTT. Amino acids: CASNVGTSGNWVDTQYF. The V call is TRBV5-1, the J call TRBJ2-3; 13 bases are a match to TRBD2. The J segment lost 5 bases and the V segment lost 8 bases, leaving 14 bases of the junction unmatched. This CDR3 contains 17 residues. Germline values: CDR1 SGHRS, CDR2 YFSETQ. Complete variable domain (other parts from reference TRBV5-1 and TRBJ2-3): KAGVTQTPRYLIKTRGQQVTLSCSPISGHRSVSWYQQTPGQGLQFLFEYFSETQRNKGNFPGRFSGRQFSNSRSEMNVSTLELGDSALYLCASNVGTSGNWVDTQYFGPGTRLTVL.

The chain links TRBV5-1 to TRBJ2-5; 12 positions match TRBD2. The V segment lost 1 base and the J segment 3 bases; nucleotides outside the gene matches: 7. Germline lookup yields CDR1 SGHRS and CDR2 YFSETQ. This CDR3 spans 17 amino acids. CDR3 sequence (DNA): TGCGCCAGCAGCTTGCGGGGGAGGACTAGCGGGAAAGAGACCCAGTACTTC. Amino acid sequence: CASSLRGRTSGKETQYF.

The genes are TRBV30 and TRBJ2-1; no firm D call. Germline V gene data show CDR1 as GTSNPN and CDR2 as SVGIG (reference sequence). The CDR3 length is 14 residues. The V end was cut by 1 base, the J end by 0 bases, with 7 bases between. The CDR3 nucleotides read TGTGCCTGGAGTGGAGGCATCTCCTACAATGAGCAGTTCTTC. Its translation: CAWSGGISYNEQFF.

The chain employs TRBV20-1 and TRBJ2-2, with D perhaps matching TRBD1 or TRBD2 (7 bases each). This CDR3 region has 15 residues. Per the germline V gene, CDR1 is DFQATT and CDR2 is SNEGSKA (reference sequence). V lost 3 bases and J lost 3, with 14 bases in between. The CDR3 is CSASGRGLDTGELFF. DNA of the CDR3: TGCAGTGCTAGTGGGAGGGGGCTGGACACCGGGGAGCTGTTTTTT.

This rearrangement joins TRBV19 to TRBJ1-1, with D possibly matching TRBD1 (6 bases). CDR1 is LNHDA, CDR2 SQIVND, per germline (reference sequence). V lost 9 bases, J lost 1 base, and 15 bases lay in between. This CDR3 spans 14 amino acids. CDR3 region: CASAPGHRNTEAFF. CDR3 coding DNA: TGTGCCAGCGCGCCGGGACACAGGAACACTGAAGCTTTCTTT.

This chain links TRBV18 with TRBJ2-5; D gene ambiguous. Germline lookup yields CDR1 KGHSH and CDR2 LQKENI. The CDR3 loop spans 14 amino acids. V dropped 3 bases and J dropped 1 base, with 9 bases sitting between them. The CDR3 DNA reads TGTGCCAGCTCACCGAATGGGCCCCAAGAGACCCAGTACTTC. Its translation is CASSPNGPQETQYF.

The gene calls are TRBV28 and TRBJ2-7, with 7 nucleotides matching TRBD1. The CDR3 is 14 residues long. The germline V gene has CDR1 MDHEN and CDR2 SYDVKM. V shed 7 bases and J 5 bases; nucleotides not matched to a gene: 11. CDR3 sequence: CASIPSDRVHEQYF. In nucleotides, the CDR3 is TGTGCCAGCATTCCCTCAGACAGGGTCCACGAGCAGTACTTC.

The chain links TRBV6-5 to TRBJ1-1; TRBD1 agrees at 7 bases. V gave up 0 bases and J gave up 1 base; unmatched junction bases: 5. Germline-derived CDR1 and CDR2 are MNHEY and SVGAGI. The CDR3 has 16 amino acids. In nucleotides, the CDR3 is TGTGCCAGCAGTTACTCGCCGGGACAGAGGAACACTGAAGCTTTCTTT. Amino acid sequence: CASSYSPGQRNTEAFF.

Only one count was recorded for this clone. This sequence joins TRBV12-5 and TRBJ2-4, with 9 nucleotides matching TRBD1. CDR1 LGHNT and CDR2 FRNRAP come from the germline V gene. The CDR3 spans 14 residues. Unmatched junction bases numbered 7, after V lost 8 bases and J lost 5 bases. In DNA, the CDR3 is TGTGCTAGTTTGAAGGGACAGGGAGAAAACATTCAGTACTTC. Its translation: CASLKGQGENIQYF.

The chain links TRBV27 to TRBJ2-1; 12 positions match TRBD2. Looked up from germline, CDR1 is MNHEY and CDR2 is SMNVEV (reference sequence). V shed 3 bases and J 0 bases; nucleotides not matched to a gene: 9. The CDR3 is 19 residues long. The chain's CDR3 is CASSFGLAGGPISYNEQFF. The CDR3 region has the DNA TGTGCCAGCAGTTTCGGGCTAGCGGGAGGGCCTATCTCCTACAATGAGCAGTTCTTC.

The chain is built from TRBV25-1 and TRBJ1-1, with D perhaps TRBD1 (6 bases). The germline V and J ends were trimmed by 2 bases and 1 base, with 11 bases remaining between them. This CDR3 spans 15 amino acids. Germline assignment: CDR1 MGHDK and CDR2 SYGVNS. CDR3 amino acids: CASSELTGRNTEAFF. CDR3 sequence (DNA): TGTGCCAGCAGTGAACTAACAGGGAGGAACACTGAAGCTTTCTTT.

The genes are TRBV19 and TRBJ2-5; possible D gene TRBD2, 5 bases. Trimming stripped 5 bases from V and 2 bases from J, with 9 bases between. The CDR3 spans 13 residues. CDR1 and CDR2 (germline): LNHDA, SQIVND (reference sequence). Here the CDR3 reads CASSWTDQETQYF. CDR3 DNA sequence: TGTGCCAGTAGTTGGACTGATCAAGAGACCCAGTACTTC.

The J gene is TRBJ2-5, the V gene TRBV6-5; 9 positions agree with TRBD1. The V gene end was trimmed by 6 bases and the J gene end by 4 bases; junction bases not matched to a gene: 3. CDR3 length: 13 amino acids. CDR1 and CDR2 (germline): MNHEY, SVGAGI. The CDR3 coding sequence is TGTGCCAGCAGAGACAGGGGGATAGAGACCCAGTACTTC. It yields the protein CASRDRGIETQYF.

The rearrangement links TRBV5-1 to TRBJ1-1; the match to TRBD1 covers 9 bases. The CDR3 runs 14 residues. The V gene end was trimmed by 5 bases and the J gene end by 5 bases; junction bases not matched to a gene: 7. The V gene's germline CDR1 is SGHRS and CDR2 YFSETQ. The CDR3 nucleotides are TGCGCCAGCAGAGAACAGGGGGCAGGGACTGAAGCTTTCTTT. Translation: CASREQGAGTEAFF.

There are many counts of this clone. This chain joins TRBV5-5 and TRBJ1-2; D is undetermined. The V end lost 0 bases, the J end lost 3 bases, and 6 bases lay between the germline ends. The CDR3 extends over 13 amino acids. Germline V gene data show CDR1 as SGHKS and CDR2 as YYEKEE (reference sequence). CDR3 sequence reads: CASSLDGDYGYTF. For the CDR3, the DNA is TGTGCCAGCAGCTTGGACGGTGACTATGGCTACACCTTC.